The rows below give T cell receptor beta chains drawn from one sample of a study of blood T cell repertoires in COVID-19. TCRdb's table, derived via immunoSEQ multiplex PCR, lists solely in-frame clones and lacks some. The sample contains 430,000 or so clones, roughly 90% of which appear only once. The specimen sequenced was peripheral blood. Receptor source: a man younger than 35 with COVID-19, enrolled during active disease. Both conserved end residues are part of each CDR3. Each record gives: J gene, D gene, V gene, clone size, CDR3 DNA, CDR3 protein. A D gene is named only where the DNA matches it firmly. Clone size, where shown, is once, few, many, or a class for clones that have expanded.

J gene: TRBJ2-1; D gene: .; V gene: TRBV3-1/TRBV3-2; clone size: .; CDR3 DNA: TGTGCCAGCAGCCAAGGGGCGGGACCCTACAATGAGCAGTTCTTC; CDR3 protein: CASSQGAGPYNEQFF
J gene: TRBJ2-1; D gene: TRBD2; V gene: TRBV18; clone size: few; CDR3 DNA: TGTGCCAGCTCAAGCGGACTAGCGGGAGAATCCTACAATGAGCAGTTCTTC; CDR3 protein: CASSSGLAGESYNEQFF
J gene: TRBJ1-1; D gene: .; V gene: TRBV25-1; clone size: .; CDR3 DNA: TGTGCCAGCAGTGAATTCGGACAGAGGAACACTGAAGCTTTCTTT; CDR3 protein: CASSEFGQRNTEAFF
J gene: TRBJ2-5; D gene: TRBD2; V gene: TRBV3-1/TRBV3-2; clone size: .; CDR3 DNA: TGTGCCAGCAGCCAAGGGGGACGGGGGGTCTTGGAGACCCAGTACTTC; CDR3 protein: CASSQGGRGVLETQYF
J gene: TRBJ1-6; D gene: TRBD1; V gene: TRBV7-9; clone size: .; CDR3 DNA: TGTGCCAGCAGCTTCCCGGGACAGGCAAGTAATTCACCCCTCCACTTT; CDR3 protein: CASSFPGQASNSPLHF
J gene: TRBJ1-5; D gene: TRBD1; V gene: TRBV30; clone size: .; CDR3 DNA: TGTGCCTGGACTCAAGGGGGCGGGCAGCCCCAGCATTTT; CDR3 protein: CAWTQGGGQPQHF
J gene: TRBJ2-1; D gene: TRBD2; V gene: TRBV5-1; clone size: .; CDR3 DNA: TGCGCCAGCAGCTTGGAATTTCTAGCGGGGGGATCAGAGCAGTTCTTC; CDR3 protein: CASSLEFLAGGSEQFF
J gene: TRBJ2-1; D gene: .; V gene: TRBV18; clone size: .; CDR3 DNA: TGTGCCAGCTCACCCATCGACAGGCCGAGACACAATGAGCAGTTCTTC; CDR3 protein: CASSPIDRPRHNEQFF
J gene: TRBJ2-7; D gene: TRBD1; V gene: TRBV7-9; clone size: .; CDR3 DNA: TGTGCCAGCAGCCGAGGACGCCGGACAGGGGAAGGCCAGCAGTACTTC; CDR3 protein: CASSRGRRTGEGQQYF
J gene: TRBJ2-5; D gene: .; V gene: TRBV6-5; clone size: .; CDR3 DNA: TGTGCCAGCAACTTGGGGGGGGGCCAACAGACCCAGTACTTC; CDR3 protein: CASNLGGGQQTQYF
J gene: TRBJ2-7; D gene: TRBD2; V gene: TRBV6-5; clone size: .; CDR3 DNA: TGTGCCAGCAGTTACAGACTAGCAAGCTACGAGCAGTACTTC; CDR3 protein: CASSYRLASYEQYF
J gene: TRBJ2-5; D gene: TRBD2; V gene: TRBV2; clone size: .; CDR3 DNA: TGTGCCAGCAGGCACGGTAGCGGGGGGGGAGAGACCCAGTACTTC; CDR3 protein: CASRHGSGGGETQYF
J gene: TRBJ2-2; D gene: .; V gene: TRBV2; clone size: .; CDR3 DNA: TGTGCCAGCAGAACAGGTTCCAACACCGGGGAGCTGTTTTTT; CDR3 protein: CASRTGSNTGELFF
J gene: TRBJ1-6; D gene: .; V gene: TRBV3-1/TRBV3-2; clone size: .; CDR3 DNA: TGTGCCAGCAGCCAAACAAATACCAATAATTCACCCCTCCACTTT; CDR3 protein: CASSQTNTNNSPLHF
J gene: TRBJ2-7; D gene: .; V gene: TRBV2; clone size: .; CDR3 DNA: TGTGCCAGCAGGAGGGTTCTTTACGAGCAGTACTTC; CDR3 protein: CASRRVLYEQYF
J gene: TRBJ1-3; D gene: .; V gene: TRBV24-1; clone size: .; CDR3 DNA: TGTGCCACCCCGGGGGGGGGTACTCCTATCTCTGGAAACACCATATATTTT; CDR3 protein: CATPGGGTPISGNTIYF